This note documents a single TCR beta chain sequence. The antigen remains undetermined. For TCRbeta, the library was prepared with unique molecular identifiers. Each CDR3 protein is one row after TCRdb ran MiXCR on the PCR reads. Of some 550,000 distinct CDR3 sequences in the sample, under 30% are singletons; the top ten hold about 14%. This CDR3 comprises 14 residues. Germline CDR1 SGHTA, CDR2 FQGNSA. Trimming took 1 base from V and 12 from J, leaving 16 bases between them. The sample is drawn from a study of T-cell reconstitution after alpha-beta-depleted transplantation in children. Findings and limits, study-wide: Most T-cell counts and diversity one year after the transplant came from T cells that were newly produced. As was reported, about two months after transplant, alpha-beta T cells came from several hundred expanded graft clones. Surviving recipient cells, namely T cells and thymic progenitors, were the source of high day-60 TCRbeta diversity in some patients.

The V gene is TRBV7-2, the J gene TRBJ2-1; no clear D. The clonotype originates from a boy in the first two years of life who had a stem cell transplant for acute myeloid leukemia, so the T cells may come from the graft donor. The specimen was PBMCs, mostly from graft donor cells, collected 360 days after TCRalphabeta/CD19-depleted stem cell transplant. CDR3 residues: CASSLVGSPTTQFF. CDR3 in DNA: TGTGCCAGCAGCTTAGTTGGTAGCCCCACAACGCAGTTCTTC.